This TCR beta chain was found in a study of shared clonotypes between healthy human individuals. The wider study: Aged between 18 and 49, the donors were a couple of women and a few men.

CDR1 MNHEY and CDR2 SMNVEV come from the germline V gene (reference sequence). Trimming removed 8 bases at V and 0 bases at J, with 17 bases between. The CDR3 contains 15 residues. A single count supports this clone. Sequencing used immunoSEQ multiplex PCR; TCRdb keeps in-frame clones, though not all of them. The sample has around 1 million clones; 70% to 85% are singletons. Sequencing used memory CD4+ T cells sorted from blood. Subset here: CD45RA-negative fraction. This TCR was recovered from a man aged 18 to 30 in good health. The chain couples TRBV27 to TRBJ2-7; the D gene could be TRBD1 or TRBD2 (5 bases each). CDR3 sequence reads: CASFSGTGPSYEQYF. In DNA, the CDR3 is TGTGCCAGCTTTTCCGGGACGGGACCCTCCTACGAGCAGTACTTC.